The clone carrying this TCR beta chain was detected only a few times. What it binds is unknown. Germline CDR1 SGHDT, CDR2 YYEEEE. The CDR3 covers 13 residues. V was shortened by 4 bases and J by 2 bases, with 9 bases between the two germline ends. Some clones are missing from TCRdb's copy, which holds only in-frame ones; the method was immunoSEQ multiplex PCR. The repertoire holds around 30,000 clones, with over 75% as singletons. The entry originates in a study of T cells in narcolepsy. Study-level information: Healthy controls were enrolled alongside patients with narcolepsy type 1 or type 2.

Study-level findings and limits: Healthy controls reportedly lacked the autoreactive clonotypes serially found in patients' blood. In some patient and control memory CD4+ samples, autoreactive clones were absent. Autoreactive HCRT-specific and TRIB2-specific clonotypes were marked in same-patient CSF-versus-blood CD4+ comparisons.

Sequences were obtained from CD45RA- memory CD4+ T cells from PBMCs. This chain connects TRBV5-6 to TRBJ1-2; D remains ambiguous. The TCR was taken from a human donor with narcolepsy. This CDR3 is CASSPTENYGYTF. The DNA for the CDR3 is TGTGCCAGCAGCCCTACAGAAAACTATGGCTACACCTTC.